Shown below are 5 T cell receptor beta chains from a single sample sequenced in a study of early T cells in non-severe SARS-CoV-2 infection. One entry per CDR3 protein results from TCRdb running MiXCR on the 5' RACE reads. The sample has some 38,000 distinct CDR3 sequences, less than 6.5% seen once. The sequenced material came from whole blood. The receptor set was obtained from an adult who was a healthcare worker with PCR-confirmed SARS-CoV-2 infection or an uninfected control (not recorded which).

This clonotype was found many times. The chain couples TRBV20-1 to TRBJ1-5; unclear D gene. This CDR3 has 13 residues. The germline V gene has CDR1 DFQATT and CDR2 SNEGSKA (reference sequence). Trimming took 3 bases from V and 3 from J, leaving 9 bases between them. The CDR3 coding sequence is TGCAGTGCTAGTAGAGGGATCAATCAGCCCCAGCATTTT. It specifies CSASRGINQPQHF.

In this sample, this clonotype turned up many times. The gene calls are TRBV6-5 and TRBJ1-1; 7 nucleotides match TRBD1. Germline V gene sequence: CDR1 MNHEY, CDR2 SVGAGI. Trimming took 2 bases from V and 6 from J; bases not matched to a gene: 12. There are 16 residues in the CDR3. DNA of the CDR3: TGTGCCAGCAGTTACACCCCGACAGGCAGGGGGGCTGAAGCTTTCTTT. The encoded protein is CASSYTPTGRGAEAFF.

The rearrangement uses TRBV3-1 and TRBJ2-7; 7 nucleotides align to TRBD2. The junction had 8 bases not matched to a gene; V was cut back by 1 base and J by 2 bases. This CDR3 is built from 16 residues. From germline, CDR1 is LGHDT and CDR2 YNNKEL (reference sequence). The CDR3 sequence is CASSQVRGLGAYEQYF. CDR3 bases: TGTGCCAGCAGCCAAGTTCGAGGACTAGGGGCCTACGAGCAGTACTTC.

The V and J genes are TRBV18 and TRBJ2-7; tentatively, D is TRBD1 (5 bases). Germline-derived CDR1 and CDR2 are KGHSH and LQKENI. This CDR3 has 15 residues. The V and J ends lost 3 bases and 1 base respectively, with 13 bases between them. CDR3 amino acids: CASSPSVDSSYEQYF. The CDR3 coding sequence is TGTGCCAGCTCACCCTCTGTTGACAGTTCCTACGAGCAGTACTTC.

This clonotype has ten or more counts. The chain's CDR3 is CASSYGQASSYEQYF. DNA of the CDR3: TGTGCCAGCAGCTACGGACAAGCCAGCTCCTACGAGCAGTACTTC. V usage is TRBV11-3 and J usage is TRBJ2-7, with D possibly being TRBD1 (5 bases). Germline-derived CDR1 and CDR2 are SGHNT and YENEEA. There are 15 residues in the CDR3. Trimming left V 4 bases short and J 0 bases short, with 13 bases between.